This T cell receptor beta chain derives from a study of PD-1 blockade in mismatch repair-deficient tumors. Study details: All were previously treated, progressing patients with eleven to twelve mismatch repair-deficient cancer types.

Remarks on this clone: The antigen is unknown.

Assay used: immunoSEQ multiplex PCR; TCRdb lists only in-frame clones, some missing. The top ten clones hold about 10% of a sample with some 130,000 clones, almost 90% of them seen once. The length of the CDR3 is 13 residues. Per the germline V gene, CDR1 is MNHNY and CDR2 is SVGAGI (reference sequence). V lost 0 bases to trimming and J lost 2 bases, with 5 bases between them. Study-wide findings and caveats: Tumor-resident clones, often absent from pretreatment blood, expanded after pembrolizumab and then contracted.

PCR or immunohistochemistry showed mismatch repair deficiency in every enrolled patient. The TCR-sequenced patients were a few responders to pembrolizumab. This receptor was obtained from an adult with mismatch repair-deficient cancer. The V and J genes are TRBV6-6 and TRBJ2-7; D not certain. Material: peripheral blood, obtained approximately 69 weeks after starting pembrolizumab. CDR3 amino acids: CASSYSRTYEQYF. Written as DNA, the CDR3 is TGTGCCAGCAGTTACTCGAGAACCTACGAGCAGTACTTC.